The rows below give T cell receptor beta chains drawn from one sample of a study of blood T cell repertoires in COVID-19. TCRdb keeps only in-frame clones here, not all; method: immunoSEQ multiplex PCR. The sample has 310,000 or so clones, approximately 85% seen once. Sequencing was performed on peripheral blood. Source of these receptors: a woman aged 45-65 years with acute or convalescent COVID-19. Both conserved end residues are part of each CDR3. D genes are given only for firm matches. The listing skips clone size in some rows; elsewhere it reads once, few, many or a size class.

abundance: .
j_gene: TRBJ2-1
d_gene: TRBD1
v_gene: TRBV6-2/TRBV6-3
len: 15
CDR3nt: TGTGCCAGCAGCGGGACCGGGACAGGGTTTTATGAGCAGTTCTTC
CDR3aa: CASSGTGTGFYEQFF

abundance: once
j_gene: TRBJ2-1
d_gene: .
v_gene: TRBV5-1
len: 14
CDR3nt: TGCGCCAGCAGCTTGGTGGTTGCCAGGGATGAGCAGTTCTTC
CDR3aa: CASSLVVARDEQFF

abundance: once
j_gene: TRBJ1-3
d_gene: .
v_gene: TRBV12-3/TRBV12-4
len: 13
CDR3nt: TGTGCCAGCAGTTTACACTCTGGAAACACCATATATTTT
CDR3aa: CASSLHSGNTIYF

abundance: once
j_gene: TRBJ1-1
d_gene: .
v_gene: TRBV2
len: 13
CDR3nt: TGTGCCAGCACGGGGGGCCTAAACACTGAAGCTTTCTTT
CDR3aa: CASTGGLNTEAFF

abundance: once
j_gene: TRBJ2-7
d_gene: .
v_gene: TRBV13
len: 11
CDR3nt: TGTGCCAGCAGCCGGTATTACGAGCAGTACTTC
CDR3aa: CASSRYYEQYF

abundance: .
j_gene: TRBJ1-3
d_gene: .
v_gene: TRBV30
len: 12
CDR3nt: TGTGCCTGGGAGAGCTCTGGAAACACCATATATTTT
CDR3aa: CAWESSGNTIYF

abundance: .
j_gene: TRBJ2-1
d_gene: .
v_gene: TRBV27
len: 14
CDR3nt: TGTGCCAGCAGACTCGGACAGTATTACAATGAGCAGTTCTTC
CDR3aa: CASRLGQYYNEQFF

abundance: .
j_gene: TRBJ1-1
d_gene: .
v_gene: TRBV28
len: 16
CDR3nt: TGTGCCAGCAGTTTAAGGGGGGGGCCGGCTAACACTGAAGCTTTCTTT
CDR3aa: CASSLRGGPANTEAFF

abundance: .
j_gene: TRBJ2-5
d_gene: .
v_gene: TRBV28
len: 11
CDR3nt: TGTGCCAGCAGTTTTCGGGAGACCCAGTACTTC
CDR3aa: CASSFRETQYF

abundance: .
j_gene: TRBJ1-1
d_gene: .
v_gene: TRBV5-1
len: 14
CDR3nt: TGCGCCAGCAGCTTTGACAGTCTGAGCGCTGAAGCTTTCTTT
CDR3aa: CASSFDSLSAEAFF

abundance: .
j_gene: TRBJ1-5
d_gene: .
v_gene: TRBV18
len: 14
CDR3nt: TGTGCCAGCTCACTTGGGACACGGAATCAGCCCCAGCATTTT
CDR3aa: CASSLGTRNQPQHF

abundance: .
j_gene: TRBJ2-2
d_gene: .
v_gene: TRBV10-3
len: 15
CDR3nt: TGTGCCATCAGCCCGGTACTACCCTCGGCCGGGGAGCTGTTTTTT
CDR3aa: CAISPVLPSAGELFF

abundance: .
j_gene: TRBJ1-2
d_gene: TRBD1
v_gene: TRBV4-1
len: 15
CDR3nt: TGCGCCAGCAGCCAATCGACAGGGTCTGCCTATGGCTACACCTTC
CDR3aa: CASSQSTGSAYGYTF

abundance: .
j_gene: TRBJ2-5
d_gene: TRBD1
v_gene: TRBV28
len: 13
CDR3nt: TGTGCCAGCAGCTCCGGACAGGGGGAGACCCAGTACTTC
CDR3aa: CASSSGQGETQYF

abundance: .
j_gene: TRBJ2-7
d_gene: TRBD2
v_gene: TRBV10-3
len: 14
CDR3nt: TGTGCCATCTCCTGGACTAGCGGGAACTACGAGCAGTACTTC
CDR3aa: CAISWTSGNYEQYF

abundance: .
j_gene: TRBJ2-1
d_gene: TRBD2
v_gene: TRBV5-6
len: 14
CDR3nt: TGTGCCAGCAGCTTGCGGGAGGCGGAAAATGAGCAGTTCTTC
CDR3aa: CASSLREAENEQFF

abundance: .
j_gene: TRBJ2-7
d_gene: TRBD1
v_gene: TRBV29-1
len: 16
CDR3nt: TGCAGCGTTGAAGGGGGAACGACAGGGGGCTTGGACGAGCAGTACTTC
CDR3aa: CSVEGGTTGGLDEQYF

abundance: .
j_gene: TRBJ2-1
d_gene: TRBD1
v_gene: TRBV19
len: 17
CDR3nt: TGTGCCAGTAGTATAGATATCGGGACAGGGGGCTACAATGAGCAGTTCTTC
CDR3aa: CASSIDIGTGGYNEQFF

abundance: .
j_gene: TRBJ1-5
d_gene: .
v_gene: TRBV3-1/TRBV3-2
len: 14
CDR3nt: TGTGCCAGCAGCCAAGTGGCGGGGTATCAGCCCCAGCATTTT
CDR3aa: CASSQVAGYQPQHF

abundance: .
j_gene: TRBJ2-5
d_gene: TRBD2
v_gene: TRBV7-9
len: 14
CDR3nt: TGTGCCAGCACCCGAGCGGGAATCCCAGAGACCCAGTACTTC
CDR3aa: CASTRAGIPETQYF

abundance: .
j_gene: TRBJ2-1
d_gene: TRBD2
v_gene: TRBV6-2/TRBV6-3
len: 17
CDR3nt: TGTGCCAGCAGTTACGCCCCTAGCGGGAGTTTCTACAATGAGCAGTTCTTC
CDR3aa: CASSYAPSGSFYNEQFF

abundance: .
j_gene: TRBJ2-1
d_gene: TRBD2
v_gene: TRBV27
len: 14
CDR3nt: TGTGCCAGCACGGGGAGGGCCTGGGGCAATGAGCAGTTCTTC
CDR3aa: CASTGRAWGNEQFF

abundance: .
j_gene: TRBJ1-2
d_gene: TRBD1
v_gene: TRBV18
len: 13
CDR3nt: TGTGCCAGCTCACCCGGGACAGGGGTGGTAGACACCTTC
CDR3aa: CASSPGTGVVDTF

abundance: .
j_gene: TRBJ2-1
d_gene: TRBD2
v_gene: TRBV7-2
len: 15
CDR3nt: TGTGCCAGCAGCGAACGGACTAGCTGGAGCCCTGAGCAGTTCTTC
CDR3aa: CASSERTSWSPEQFF

abundance: .
j_gene: TRBJ1-4
d_gene: .
v_gene: TRBV29-1
len: 14
CDR3nt: TGCAGCGTTGAAGACGGGGGGCTCAAGGAAAAACTGTTTTTT
CDR3aa: CSVEDGGLKEKLFF

abundance: .
j_gene: TRBJ2-7
d_gene: TRBD2
v_gene: TRBV29-1
len: 13
CDR3nt: TGCAGCGCCCACCTACCGGGACTAAGTCGTCCGTACTTC
CDR3aa: CSAHLPGLSRPYF

abundance: .
j_gene: TRBJ1-5
d_gene: .
v_gene: TRBV28
len: 12
CDR3nt: TGTGCCAGCAGACTTTCCACGCAGCCCCAGCATTTT
CDR3aa: CASRLSTQPQHF

abundance: .
j_gene: TRBJ1-5
d_gene: .
v_gene: TRBV28
len: 17
CDR3nt: TGTGCCAGCAGTTCTAATAACGAGGGGGTTAATCGTCAGCCCCAGCATTTT
CDR3aa: CASSSNNEGVNRQPQHF

abundance: .
j_gene: TRBJ2-5
d_gene: .
v_gene: TRBV7-3
len: 14
CDR3nt: TGTGCCAGCAGCCCTGACTGGTACCAAGAGACCCAGTACTTC
CDR3aa: CASSPDWYQETQYF

abundance: .
j_gene: TRBJ2-1
d_gene: .
v_gene: TRBV19
len: 12
CDR3nt: TGTGCCAGTAGTATCGGTCCCGGTGAGCAGTTCTTC
CDR3aa: CASSIGPGEQFF

abundance: .
j_gene: TRBJ1-2
d_gene: .
v_gene: TRBV19
len: 13
CDR3nt: TGTGCCAGTAGTACAAGGCAGGCTTATGGCTACACCTTC
CDR3aa: CASSTRQAYGYTF

abundance: .
j_gene: TRBJ1-1
d_gene: .
v_gene: TRBV18
len: 14
CDR3nt: TGTGCCAGCTCACGCGATCCAGGGGCGTCTGAAGCTTTCTTT
CDR3aa: CASSRDPGASEAFF

abundance: .
j_gene: TRBJ2-1
d_gene: .
v_gene: TRBV7-2
len: 15
CDR3nt: TGTGCCAGCAGCTTAGCAGGGGCTACCTACAATGAGCAGTTCTTC
CDR3aa: CASSLAGATYNEQFF

abundance: .
j_gene: TRBJ2-1
d_gene: TRBD1
v_gene: TRBV7-2
len: 15
CDR3nt: TGTGCCAGCAGCTTAGTTCAGGGGGCCGTCAATGAGCAGTTCTTC
CDR3aa: CASSLVQGAVNEQFF

abundance: .
j_gene: TRBJ1-3
d_gene: .
v_gene: TRBV28
len: 14
CDR3nt: TGTGCCAGCATCACAATCCGTTCTGGAAACACCATATATTTT
CDR3aa: CASITIRSGNTIYF

abundance: .
j_gene: TRBJ2-4
d_gene: TRBD1
v_gene: TRBV28
len: 14
CDR3nt: TGTGCCAGCAGTTACCGGGACAGGTGGGACATTCAGTACTTC
CDR3aa: CASSYRDRWDIQYF

abundance: .
j_gene: TRBJ1-3
d_gene: .
v_gene: TRBV2
len: 15
CDR3nt: TGTGCCAGCAGAGATGGCAGAAGCTCTGGAAACACCATATATTTT
CDR3aa: CASRDGRSSGNTIYF

abundance: .
j_gene: TRBJ1-5
d_gene: .
v_gene: TRBV28
len: 17
CDR3nt: TGTGCCAGCAGTTTTTTGCAGGGCCTCTATAGCAATCAGCCCCAGCATTTT
CDR3aa: CASSFLQGLYSNQPQHF

abundance: .
j_gene: TRBJ2-7
d_gene: .
v_gene: TRBV3-1/TRBV3-2
len: 11
CDR3nt: TGTGCCAGCAGCTCCGGGTGGGAGCAGTACTTC
CDR3aa: CASSSGWEQYF

abundance: once
j_gene: TRBJ2-5
d_gene: TRBD1
v_gene: TRBV7-6
len: 16
CDR3nt: TGTGCCAGCAGCCCGACAGGGGGCAATGTTGTAGAGACCCAGTACTTC
CDR3aa: CASSPTGGNVVETQYF

abundance: many
j_gene: TRBJ2-1
d_gene: .
v_gene: TRBV27
len: 16
CDR3nt: TGTGCCAGCACAATTATCGGTGCAGGAAGGTACAATGAGCAGTTCTTC
CDR3aa: CASTIIGAGRYNEQFF

abundance: once
j_gene: TRBJ2-1
d_gene: TRBD2
v_gene: TRBV3-1/TRBV3-2
len: 14
CDR3nt: TGTGCCAGCAGCCAAGGAGCGGGGTTCAATGAGCAGTTCTTC
CDR3aa: CASSQGAGFNEQFF

abundance: .
j_gene: TRBJ1-2
d_gene: .
v_gene: TRBV18
len: 15
CDR3nt: TGTGCCAGCTCACCATCTTCTGACAGTAACTATGGCTACACCTTC
CDR3aa: CASSPSSDSNYGYTF

abundance: .
j_gene: TRBJ1-2
d_gene: .
v_gene: TRBV12-1
len: 11
CDR3nt: TGTGTCAGCAGCTTTCGGTTTTTGTACACCTTC
CDR3aa: CVSSFRFLYTF

abundance: .
j_gene: TRBJ2-3
d_gene: .
v_gene: TRBV5-4
len: 13
CDR3nt: TGTGCCAGCAGCGAGGACTTCACAGATACGCAGTATTTT
CDR3aa: CASSEDFTDTQYF

abundance: .
j_gene: TRBJ2-2
d_gene: .
v_gene: TRBV7-2
len: 15
CDR3nt: TGTGCCAGCAGCCGGGGGGCTTCCTACACCGGGGAGCTGTTTTTT
CDR3aa: CASSRGASYTGELFF

abundance: once
j_gene: TRBJ1-6
d_gene: TRBD1
v_gene: TRBV7-2
len: 16
CDR3nt: TGTGCCAGCAGTTTAATCGGGGACAGGGGTTACTCACCCCTCCACTTT
CDR3aa: CASSLIGDRGYSPLHF

abundance: .
j_gene: TRBJ2-7
d_gene: TRBD2
v_gene: TRBV5-4
len: 14
CDR3nt: TGTGCCAGCAGCTTGGCCGGGAGGTTCTACGAGCAGTACTTC
CDR3aa: CASSLAGRFYEQYF

abundance: .
j_gene: TRBJ2-5
d_gene: .
v_gene: TRBV27
len: 13
CDR3nt: TGTGCCAGCAGGAGTTCAGGACAAGAGACCCAGTACTTC
CDR3aa: CASRSSGQETQYF

abundance: few
j_gene: TRBJ2-3
d_gene: TRBD2
v_gene: TRBV11-3
len: 17
CDR3nt: TGTGCCAGCAGCTTAGGTCAGCGGGAGGAGGTCACAGATACGCAGTATTTT
CDR3aa: CASSLGQREEVTDTQYF

abundance: few
j_gene: TRBJ2-7
d_gene: .
v_gene: TRBV5-3
len: 13
CDR3nt: TGTGCCAGAAGCTTGACAGGGATCCACGAGCAGTACTTC
CDR3aa: CARSLTGIHEQYF

abundance: .
j_gene: TRBJ1-1
d_gene: .
v_gene: TRBV28
len: 13
CDR3nt: TGTGCCAGCAGTATCCCTAGGGGAACTGAAGCTTTCTTT
CDR3aa: CASSIPRGTEAFF

abundance: .
j_gene: TRBJ1-4
d_gene: .
v_gene: TRBV6-5
len: 14
CDR3nt: TGTGCCGTACGACCGGGACAACCTAATGAAAAACTGTTTTTT
CDR3aa: CAVRPGQPNEKLFF

abundance: .
j_gene: TRBJ2-6
d_gene: TRBD1
v_gene: TRBV9
len: 18
CDR3nt: TGTGCCAGCAGCGTTGCCGGGACAGGGGGCTCTGGGGCCAACGTCCTGACTTTC
CDR3aa: CASSVAGTGGSGANVLTF

abundance: .
j_gene: TRBJ2-1
d_gene: TRBD2
v_gene: TRBV6-2/TRBV6-3
len: 15
CDR3nt: TGTGCCAGCAGCCCCAGCGGGAGCTCCTACAATGAGCAGTTCTTC
CDR3aa: CASSPSGSSYNEQFF